One TCR beta chain is described in this entry. No antigen is known for it. It has no much larger one-base neighbor in the sample; base qualities were not kept. Looking up the germline V gene (reference sequence) yields CDR1 MNHEY and CDR2 SMNVEV. Inclusive of the bounding cysteine and phenylalanine, the CDR3 is 12 residues long. Only the CDR3 portion is preserved as DNA: 36 bases, with reading frame beginning at the first base. Relative to germline, V is 3 bases shorter and J is 6 bases shorter, with 5 bases between their ends. The source of the sample is a study of blood T cell repertoires in COVID-19 (dated by TCRdb to about 2020). In the study overall: Collaborator samples came from the United States, Italy and Spain and covered acute and convalescent phases of COVID-19. The repertoires were made available in a free public database intended to serve as a resource for research on the immune response to SARS-CoV-2. HLA class I and class II types, where available, came from metadata supplied by the sample provider rather than from assay-based typing. The dataset comprised deeply sampled blood TCRbeta repertoires from subjects exposed to, actively infected with, or recovered from COVID-19. The samples were drawn from two sources: the first 160 participants of the ongoing ImmuneRACE study, and 1,000 to 1,500 subjects contributed by 6 global collaborators. A de-identified subject ID, COVID-19 status, age in years and sex were almost always included in the sample metadata. The material from the prospective study consisted of cDNA or gDNA derived from T cells, B-cell-depleted T cells, or PBMCs. Results the study describes overall, beyond this receptor: How much clinical and demographic metadata was included differed by source and by participant, and the metadata was provided uncurated.

In the prospective study, participants were about 18 to 95 years old, resided in under 30 geographic areas of the United States, and were enrolled through a virtual design. In the prospective study, cohorts were assigned on the basis of participant-reported clinical history obtained from a screening survey and a study questionnaire. ImmuneRACE Cohort 3 recovered participants were defined by two consecutive negative NP/OP PCR tests, healthcare professional clearance, or symptom resolution. Mobile phlebotomists in the prospective study collected whole blood, serum and a nasopharyngeal or oropharyngeal swab from every participant. Additional blood draws and questionnaires over an approximately two-month period could optionally be provided by prospective study participants. Before DNA extraction, blood samples from the prospective study were shipped at room temperature or frozen. TCRbeta CDR3 regions were amplified from genomic DNA using the immunoSEQ Assay, a bias-controlled multiplex PCR. In the authors' own workflow: Within the assay, amplification of reference gene primers was used to estimate how many nucleated cells each sample contained. To quantify the absolute abundance of each unique TCRbeta CDR3 rearrangement, sequence reads were collapsed and filtered. For each sample, productive Simpson clonality was calculated as the square root of Simpson's diversity index across productive rearrangements. The clones in this table, taken by TCRdb from immuneACCESS, are in-frame only. Not every clone is retained; where verified, under half of the shortfall comes from an unresolved V gene, and the cause of the rest is unknown. The V and J calls and clone size are taken from that table; D and trimming were inferred from the DNA. The sample records fewer than 400,000 clones, about nine tenths of which are singletons. The top ten constitute 3.5% to 4.5% of the sample.

Sequencing was performed on PBMCs or T cells enriched from blood (not recorded which). In this chain, TRBV27 is recombined with TRBJ2-2; no confident D gene assignment can be made. This receptor was identified in a man aged 25-40 years who had recovered from COVID-19. The CDR3 corresponds to CASSFWPGELFF. The DNA sequence is given as TGTGCCAGCAGTTTTTGGCCCGGGGAGCTGTTTTTT.